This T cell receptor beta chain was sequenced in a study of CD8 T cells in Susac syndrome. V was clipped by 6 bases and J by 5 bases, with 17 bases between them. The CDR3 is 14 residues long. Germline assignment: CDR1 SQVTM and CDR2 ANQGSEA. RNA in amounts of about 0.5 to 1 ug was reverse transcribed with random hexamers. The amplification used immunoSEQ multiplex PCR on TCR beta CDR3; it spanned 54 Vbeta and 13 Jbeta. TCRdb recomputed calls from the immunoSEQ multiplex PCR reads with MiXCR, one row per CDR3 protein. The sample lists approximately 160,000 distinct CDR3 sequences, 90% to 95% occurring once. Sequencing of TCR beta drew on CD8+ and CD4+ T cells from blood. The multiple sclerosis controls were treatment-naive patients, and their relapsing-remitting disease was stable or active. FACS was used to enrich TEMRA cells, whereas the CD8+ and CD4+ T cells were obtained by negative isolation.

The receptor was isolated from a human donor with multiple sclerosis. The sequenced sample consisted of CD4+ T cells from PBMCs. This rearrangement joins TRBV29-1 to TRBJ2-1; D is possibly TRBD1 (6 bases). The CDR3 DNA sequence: TGCAGCGTCCGGGACACCTCTTTACACAATGAGCAGTTCTTC. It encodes CSVRDTSLHNEQFF.